This TCR beta chain was recorded in a study of shared clonotypes between healthy human individuals. Study findings and constraints: An anticipated effect of sequencing depth on clonotype sharing among donors was recognized.

From germline, CDR1 is LNHDA and CDR2 SQIVND (reference sequence). The CDR3 has 14 amino acids. The V end lost 3 bases, the J end lost 1 base, and 10 bases lay between the germline ends. Naivety among CD8 cells was defined by CD45RO negativity and positive CCR7 selection, thereby excluding terminally differentiated effector memory CD45RA+ cells. The method was immunoSEQ multiplex PCR; TCRdb's version includes in-frame clones alone and lacks a portion of them. Of millions of clones listed, approximately 94% were seen once; the top ten hold more than 1.5%. A note on this clone: Its matching antigen is unknown.

The sequenced sample was naive CD8+ T cells from PBMCs. The V call is TRBV19, the J call TRBJ2-7; D gene ambiguous. The clonotype comes from a young man in good health. Some clones in this sample may be carry-over from other donors' samples. DNA for the CDR3: TGTGCCAGTAGTATGGCGGCTTCATCCTACGAGCAGTACTTC. This gives the protein CASSMAASSYEQYF.